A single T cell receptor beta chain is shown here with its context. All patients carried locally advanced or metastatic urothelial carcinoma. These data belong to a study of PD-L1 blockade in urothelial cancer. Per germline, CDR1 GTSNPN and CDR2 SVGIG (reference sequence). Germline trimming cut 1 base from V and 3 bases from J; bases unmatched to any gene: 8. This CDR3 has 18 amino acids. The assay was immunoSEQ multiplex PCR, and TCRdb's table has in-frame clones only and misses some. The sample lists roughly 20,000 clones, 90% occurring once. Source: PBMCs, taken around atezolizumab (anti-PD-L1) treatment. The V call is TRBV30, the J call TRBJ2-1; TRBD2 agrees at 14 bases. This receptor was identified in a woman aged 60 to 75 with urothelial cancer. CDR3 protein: CAWSGTSGRIGVYNEQFF. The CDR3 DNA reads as TGTGCCTGGAGTGGGACTAGCGGGAGGATCGGGGTCTACAATGAGCAGTTCTTC.